This record concerns one TCR beta chain sequence. CDR1 and CDR2 (germline): MNHNS, SASEGT. This CDR3 comprises 15 residues. Trimming cost V 4 bases and J 3 bases, with 13 bases left between them. The study left out patients who had uncontrolled infection, other autoimmune disease, pregnancy or lactation. Predating any ophthalmopathy symptoms, the blood sample was taken at first hyperthyroidism diagnosis. This sample is part of a study of T cells in Graves' hyperthyroidism and ophthalmopathy. Amplification targeted TCR beta CDR3 regions from RNA transcripts. HTBI primers were the set used in a first-round RT-PCR of the TCR CDR3. TCRdb redid the calling of the multiplex PCR reads with MiXCR, one entry per CDR3 protein. The table records a few hundred thousand distinct CDR3 sequences, approximately 13% of them present only once.

Sequencing used blood. This chain connects TRBV6-1 to TRBJ2-1; D perhaps matches TRBD1 (6 bases). The source is a woman aged 25 to 39 with Graves' hyperthyroidism that later progressed to Graves' ophthalmopathy. Here the CDR3 DNA reads TGTGCCAGCAGTGTCGGGACATATATCTACAATGAGCAGTTCTTC. Translated, it gives CASSVGTYIYNEQFF.